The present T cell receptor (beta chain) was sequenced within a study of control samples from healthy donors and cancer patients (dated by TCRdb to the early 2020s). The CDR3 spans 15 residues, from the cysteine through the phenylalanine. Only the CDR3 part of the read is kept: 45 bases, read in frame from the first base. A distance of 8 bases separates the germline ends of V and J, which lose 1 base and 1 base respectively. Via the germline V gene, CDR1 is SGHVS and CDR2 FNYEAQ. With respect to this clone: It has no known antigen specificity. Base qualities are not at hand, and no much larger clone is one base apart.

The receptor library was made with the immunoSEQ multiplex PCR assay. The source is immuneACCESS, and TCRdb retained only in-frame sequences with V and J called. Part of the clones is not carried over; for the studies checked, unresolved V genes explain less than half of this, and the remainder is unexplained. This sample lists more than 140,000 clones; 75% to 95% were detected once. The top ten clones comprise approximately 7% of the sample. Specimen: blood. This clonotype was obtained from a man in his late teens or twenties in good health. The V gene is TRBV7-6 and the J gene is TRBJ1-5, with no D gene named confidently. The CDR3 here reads CASSLGGRSNQPQHF. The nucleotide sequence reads TGTGCCAGCAGCTTAGGAGGGAGGAGCAATCAGCCCCAGCATTTT.